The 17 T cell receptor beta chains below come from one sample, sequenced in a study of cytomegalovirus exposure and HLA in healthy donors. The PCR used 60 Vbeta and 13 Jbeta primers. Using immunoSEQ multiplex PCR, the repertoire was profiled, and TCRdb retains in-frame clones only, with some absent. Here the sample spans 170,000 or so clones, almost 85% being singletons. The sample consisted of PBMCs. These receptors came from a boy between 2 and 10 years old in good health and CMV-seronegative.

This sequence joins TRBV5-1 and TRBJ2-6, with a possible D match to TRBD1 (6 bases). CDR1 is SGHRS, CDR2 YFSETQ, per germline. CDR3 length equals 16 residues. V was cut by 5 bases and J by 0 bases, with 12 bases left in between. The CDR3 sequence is CASSGQPNSGANVLTF. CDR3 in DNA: TGCGCCAGCAGTGGACAGCCAAACTCTGGGGCCAACGTCCTGACTTTC.

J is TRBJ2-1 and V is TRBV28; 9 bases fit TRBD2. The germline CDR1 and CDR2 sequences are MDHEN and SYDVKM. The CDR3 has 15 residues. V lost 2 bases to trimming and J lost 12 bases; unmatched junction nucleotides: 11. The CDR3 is CASSLGPREGPVQFF. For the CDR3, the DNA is TGTGCCAGCAGTTTAGGGCCGCGGGAGGGCCCAGTGCAGTTCTTC.

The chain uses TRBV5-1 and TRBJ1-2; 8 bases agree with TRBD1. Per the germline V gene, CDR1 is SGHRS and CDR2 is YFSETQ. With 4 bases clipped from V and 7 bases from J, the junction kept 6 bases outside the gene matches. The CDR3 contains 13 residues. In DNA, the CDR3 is TGCGCCAGCAGCGACCAGGGGGCGCTTGGCTACACCTTC. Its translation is CASSDQGALGYTF.

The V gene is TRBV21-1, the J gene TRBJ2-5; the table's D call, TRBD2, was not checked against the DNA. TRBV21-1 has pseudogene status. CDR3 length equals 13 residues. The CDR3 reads CASSDGIQETQYF. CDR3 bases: TGTGCCAGCAGCGACGGGATTCAAGAGACCCAGTACTTC.

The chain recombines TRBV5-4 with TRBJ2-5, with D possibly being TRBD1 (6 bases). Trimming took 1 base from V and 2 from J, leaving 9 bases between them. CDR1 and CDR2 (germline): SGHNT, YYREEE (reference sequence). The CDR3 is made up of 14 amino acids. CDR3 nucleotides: TGTGCCAGCAGCTTGACAGGGAATCAAGAGACCCAGTACTTC. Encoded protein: CASSLTGNQETQYF. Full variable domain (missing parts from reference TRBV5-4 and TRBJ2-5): ETGVTQSPTHLIKTRGQQVTLRCSSQSGHNTVSWYQQALGQGPQFIFQYYREEENGRGNFPPRFSGLQFPNYSSELNVNALELDDSALYLCASSLTGNQETQYFGPGTRLLVL.

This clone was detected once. CDR3 loop: CASSVDAGLRTDTQYF. In DNA, the CDR3 is TGTGCCAGCAGCGTAGACGCGGGACTCCGCACAGATACGCAGTATTTT. V is TRBV9 and J is TRBJ2-3; TRBD2 might be the D (6 bases). The germline CDR1 and CDR2 sequences are SGDLS and YYNGEE. This CDR3 contains 16 residues. The V end was cut by 0 bases, the J end by 1 base, with 12 bases between.

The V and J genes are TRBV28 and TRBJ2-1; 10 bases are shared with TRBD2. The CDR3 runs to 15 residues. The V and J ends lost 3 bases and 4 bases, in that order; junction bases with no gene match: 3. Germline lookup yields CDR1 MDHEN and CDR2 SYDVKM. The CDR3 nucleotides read TGTGCCAGCAGTTTTAGCGGGAGGATGTACAATGAGCAGTTCTTC. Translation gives CASSFSGRMYNEQFF.

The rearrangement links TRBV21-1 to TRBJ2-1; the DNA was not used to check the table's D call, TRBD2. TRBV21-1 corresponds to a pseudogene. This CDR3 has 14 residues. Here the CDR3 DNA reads TGTGCCAGCAGCATGCCAGCGGGAGTCGGTGAGCAGTTCTTC. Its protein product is CASSMPAGVGEQFF.

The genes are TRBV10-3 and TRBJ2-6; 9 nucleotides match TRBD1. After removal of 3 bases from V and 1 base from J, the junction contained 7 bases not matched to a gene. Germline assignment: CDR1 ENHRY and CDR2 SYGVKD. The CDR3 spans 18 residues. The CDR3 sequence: CAISDQGQGRSGANVLTF. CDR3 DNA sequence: TGTGCCATCAGTGATCAAGGACAGGGGAGATCTGGGGCCAACGTCCTGACTTTC.

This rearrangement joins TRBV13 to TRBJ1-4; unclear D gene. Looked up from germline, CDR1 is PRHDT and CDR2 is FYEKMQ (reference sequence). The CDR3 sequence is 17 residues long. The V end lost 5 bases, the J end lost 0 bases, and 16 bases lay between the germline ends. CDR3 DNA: TGTGCCAGCAGCCAAATGGGCAGAAAAGCAACTAATGAAAAACTGTTTTTT. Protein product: CASSQMGRKATNEKLFF.

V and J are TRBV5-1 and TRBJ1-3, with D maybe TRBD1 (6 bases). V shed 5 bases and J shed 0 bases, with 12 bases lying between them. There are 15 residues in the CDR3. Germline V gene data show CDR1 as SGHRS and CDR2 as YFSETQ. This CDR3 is CASSLSGDSGNTIYF. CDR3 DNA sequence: TGCGCCAGCAGTTTGTCAGGGGACTCTGGAAACACCATATATTTT.

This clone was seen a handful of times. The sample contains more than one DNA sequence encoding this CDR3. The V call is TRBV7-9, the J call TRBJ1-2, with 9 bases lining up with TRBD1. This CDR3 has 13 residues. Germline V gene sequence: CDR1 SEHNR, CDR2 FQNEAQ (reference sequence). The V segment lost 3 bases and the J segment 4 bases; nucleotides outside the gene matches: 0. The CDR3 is CASSLGQGYGYTF. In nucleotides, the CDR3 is TGTGCCAGCAGCTTGGGACAGGGCTATGGCTACACCTTC.

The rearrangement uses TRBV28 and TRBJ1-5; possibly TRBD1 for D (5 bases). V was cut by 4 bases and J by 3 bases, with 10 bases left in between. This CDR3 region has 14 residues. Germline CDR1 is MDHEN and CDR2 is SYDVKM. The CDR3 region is CASSYPGSNQPQHF. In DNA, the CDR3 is TGTGCCAGCAGTTACCCAGGGTCCAATCAGCCCCAGCATTTT. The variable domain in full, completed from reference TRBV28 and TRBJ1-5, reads DVKVTQSSRYLVKRTGEKVFLECVQDMDHENMFWYRQDPGLGLRLIYFSYDVKMKEKGDIPEGYSVSREKKERFSLILESASTNQTSMYLCASSYPGSNQPQHFGDGTRLSIL.

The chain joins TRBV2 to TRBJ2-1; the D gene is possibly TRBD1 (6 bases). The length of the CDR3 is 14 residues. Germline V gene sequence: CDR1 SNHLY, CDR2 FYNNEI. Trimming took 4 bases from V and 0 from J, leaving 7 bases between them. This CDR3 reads CASSVQGSYNEQFF. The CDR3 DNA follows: TGTGCCAGCAGTGTACAGGGCTCCTACAATGAGCAGTTCTTC.

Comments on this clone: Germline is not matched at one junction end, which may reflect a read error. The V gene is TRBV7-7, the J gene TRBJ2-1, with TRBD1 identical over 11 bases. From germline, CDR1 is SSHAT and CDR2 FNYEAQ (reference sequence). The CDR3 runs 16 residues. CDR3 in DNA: TGTGCTAGCAGCTTAGGACAGGGGGCTCTTAGAAATGAGCAGTTCTTC. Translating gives CASSLGQGALRNEQFF.

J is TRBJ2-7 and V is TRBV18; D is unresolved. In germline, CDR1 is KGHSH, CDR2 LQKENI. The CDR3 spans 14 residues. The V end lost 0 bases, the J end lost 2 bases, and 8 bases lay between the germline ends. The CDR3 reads CASSPPEKPYEQYV. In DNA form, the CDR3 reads TGTGCCAGCTCACCACCGGAGAAGCCCTACGAGCAGTACGTC.

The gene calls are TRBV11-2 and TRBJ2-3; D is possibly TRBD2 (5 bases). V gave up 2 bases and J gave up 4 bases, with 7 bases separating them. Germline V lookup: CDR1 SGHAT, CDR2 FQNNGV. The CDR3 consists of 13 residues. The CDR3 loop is CASSLTLADTQYF. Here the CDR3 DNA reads TGTGCCAGCAGCTTAACACTAGCAGATACGCAGTATTTT.